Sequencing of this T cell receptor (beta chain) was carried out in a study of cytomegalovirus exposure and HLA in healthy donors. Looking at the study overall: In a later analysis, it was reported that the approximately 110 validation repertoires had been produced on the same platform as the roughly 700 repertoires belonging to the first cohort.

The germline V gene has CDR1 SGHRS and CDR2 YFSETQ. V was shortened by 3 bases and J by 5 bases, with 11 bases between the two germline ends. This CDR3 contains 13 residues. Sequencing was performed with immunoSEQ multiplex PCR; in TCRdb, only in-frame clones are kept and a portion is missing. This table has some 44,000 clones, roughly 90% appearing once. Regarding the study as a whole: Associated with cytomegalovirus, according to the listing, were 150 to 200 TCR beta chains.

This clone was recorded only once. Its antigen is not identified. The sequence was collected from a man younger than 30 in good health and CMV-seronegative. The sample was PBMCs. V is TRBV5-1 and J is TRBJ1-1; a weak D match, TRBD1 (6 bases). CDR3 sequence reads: CASSSQGTTEAFF. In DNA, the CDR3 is TGCGCCAGCAGCTCACAGGGAACGACTGAAGCTTTCTTT.